The TCR beta chain under discussion was sequenced for a study of CD8+ T cells in alopecia areata. The CDR3 is made up of 15 amino acids. Germline V gene data show CDR1 as LNHNV and CDR2 as YYDKDF (reference sequence). With V trimmed by 0 bases and J by 5 bases, 3 bases remained unmatched. Investigators isolated RNA and reverse transcribed it into cDNA to act as the sequencing template. Here immunoSEQ multiplex PCR was the method, and the copy in TCRdb shows in-frame clones only, minus some. There are hundreds of thousands of clones in the sample; under 70% occur only once, and more than 0.95% lies in the top ten. This clone was picked up one time. What it recognizes is unknown. Study-wide points: Resident alphabeta T cells of normal skin are also sequenced in scalp samples.

Sequencing was performed on CD4+ T cells sorted from blood, taken at week 0. The chain joins TRBV15 to TRBJ1-5, with 8 bases matching TRBD1. This clonotype was sampled from a human donor with alopecia areata. The DNA of the CDR3 is TGTGCCACCAGCAGAGAACTGGACAGGGATCAGCCCCAGCATTTT. Translating gives CATSRELDRDQPQHF.